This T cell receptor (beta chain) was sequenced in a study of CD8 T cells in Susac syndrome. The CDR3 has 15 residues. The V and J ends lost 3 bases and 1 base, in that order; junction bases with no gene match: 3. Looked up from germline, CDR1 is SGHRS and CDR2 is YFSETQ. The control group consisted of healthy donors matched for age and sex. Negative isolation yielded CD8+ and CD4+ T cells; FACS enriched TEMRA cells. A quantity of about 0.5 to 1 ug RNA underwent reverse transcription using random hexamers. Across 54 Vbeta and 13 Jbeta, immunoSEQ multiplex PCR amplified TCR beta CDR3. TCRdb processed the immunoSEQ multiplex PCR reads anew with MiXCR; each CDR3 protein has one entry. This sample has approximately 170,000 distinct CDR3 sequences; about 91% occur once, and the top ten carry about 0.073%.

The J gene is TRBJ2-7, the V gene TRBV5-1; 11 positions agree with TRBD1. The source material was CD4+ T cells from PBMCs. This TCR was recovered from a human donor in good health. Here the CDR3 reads CASSSRDRGSYEQYF. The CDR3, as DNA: TGCGCCAGCAGCTCGAGGGACAGGGGGTCCTACGAGCAGTACTTC.